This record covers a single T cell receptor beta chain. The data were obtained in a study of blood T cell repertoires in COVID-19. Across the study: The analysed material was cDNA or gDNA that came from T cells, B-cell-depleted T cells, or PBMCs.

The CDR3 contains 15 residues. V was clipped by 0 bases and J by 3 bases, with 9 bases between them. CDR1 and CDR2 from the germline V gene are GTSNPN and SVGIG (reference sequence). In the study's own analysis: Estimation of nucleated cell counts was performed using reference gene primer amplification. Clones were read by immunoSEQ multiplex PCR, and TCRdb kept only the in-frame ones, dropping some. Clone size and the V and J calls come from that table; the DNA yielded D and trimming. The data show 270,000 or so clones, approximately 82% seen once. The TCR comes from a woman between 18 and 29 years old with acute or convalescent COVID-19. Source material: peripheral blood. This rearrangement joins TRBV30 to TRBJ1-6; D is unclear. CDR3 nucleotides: TGTGCCTGGAGTGTACTAGCACGCTATAATTCACCCCTCCACTTT. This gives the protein CAWSVLARYNSPLHF.